These 22 T cell receptor beta chains came from one sample sequenced in a study of cytomegalovirus exposure and HLA in healthy donors. A multiplex PCR was run with 60 Vbeta primers and 13 Jbeta primers. Assay used: immunoSEQ multiplex PCR; TCRdb lists only in-frame clones, some missing. Here the sample spans approximately 160,000 clones, 68% being singletons. Sequenced material: PBMCs. These receptors originate from a man aged 45-65 years in good health and CMV-seronegative.

This chain joins TRBV5-1 and TRBJ1-5; TRBD1 might be the D (5 bases). CDR3 length: 18 amino acids. The V gene lost 1 base and the J gene lost 2 bases, with 19 bases spanning the gap. Germline CDR1 is SGHRS and CDR2 is YFSETQ. The DNA of the CDR3 is TGCGCCAGCAGCTTGACTAGGGGCGGCTGGGGGGGCAATCAGCCCCAGCATTTT. Translation: CASSLTRGGWGGNQPQHF.

This chain joins TRBV2 and TRBJ2-7, with TRBD2 identical over 8 bases. The V gene's germline CDR1 is SNHLY and CDR2 FYNNEI. V was pared by 7 bases and J by 3 bases, with 11 bases of the junction left unmatched. The CDR3 totals 15 residues. DNA of the CDR3: TGTGCCAGCACCGCGGGAGGCAGGACTTACTACGAGCAGTACTTC. This encodes CASTAGGRTYYEQYF.

This clone was seen only once. The chain joins TRBV29-1 to TRBJ1-2, with 7 positions matching TRBD1. With 6 bases clipped from V and 1 base from J, the junction kept 8 bases outside the gene matches. Germline V gene data show CDR1 as SQVTM and CDR2 as ANQGSEA. The CDR3 is 14 amino acids. The CDR3 region is CSVISGTVNYGYTF. The DNA of the CDR3 is TGCAGCGTAATTTCCGGGACAGTTAACTATGGCTACACCTTC.

This clone was seen more than once but under ten times. This chain joins TRBV6-1 and TRBJ1-2; 9 nucleotides line up with TRBD1. V lost 8 bases to trimming and J lost 6 bases; unmatched junction nucleotides: 10. The germline V gene has CDR1 MNHNS and CDR2 SASEGT. This CDR3 contains 14 residues. The CDR3 DNA reads TGTGCCAGCTGGGACAGGGTCGAAAGGGATGGCTACACCTTC. Encoded protein: CASWDRVERDGYTF.

The V and J genes are TRBV6-5 and TRBJ2-2, with D possibly matching TRBD1 (5 bases). The V gene's germline CDR1 is MNHEY and CDR2 SVGAGI. The CDR3 totals 14 residues. The V end was cut by 8 bases, the J end by 0 bases, with 10 bases between. CDR3 coding DNA: TGTGCCAGCTGGACATCTGCGAACACCGGGGAGCTGTTTTTT. It is translated as CASWTSANTGELFF.

There are a few counts of this clone. The rearrangement links TRBV7-9 to TRBJ1-4; 7 bases fit TRBD1. V shed 0 bases and J 7 bases; nucleotides not matched to a gene: 5. The CDR3 has 15 amino acids. CDR1 is SEHNR, CDR2 FQNEAQ, per germline (reference sequence). The CDR3 region is CASSLALGGFEKLFF. The CDR3 bases are TGTGCCAGCAGCTTAGCGCTAGGGGGCTTTGAAAAACTGTTTTTT.

This chain uses TRBV7-2 with TRBJ2-1, with TRBD2 matching 14 bases. J lost 5 bases, V lost 0 bases, and 3 bases had no gene match. Germline V gene lookup returns CDR1 SGHTA and CDR2 FQGNSA. The CDR3 totals 17 residues. In DNA form, the CDR3 reads TGTGCCAGCAGCTTAGCGGGGACTAGCGGGGGTGACAATGAGCAGTTCTTC. This translates into CASSLAGTSGGDNEQFF.

Note on this clone: The junction departs from germline at one end; a sequencing error may be responsible. The CDR3 here is CSSSLQGSEAFF. CDR3 in DNA: TGTTCCAGCAGCCTACAGGGATCTGAAGCTTTCTTT. The chain has TRBV7-9 and TRBJ1-1; D is perhaps TRBD1 (6 bases). The length of the CDR3 is 12 residues. CDR1 SEHNR and CDR2 FQNEAQ come from the germline V gene (reference sequence). Combining the CDR3 with reference TRBV7-9 and TRBJ1-1 gives the whole variable domain DTGVSQNPRHKITKRGQNVTFRCDPISEHNRLYWYRQTLGQGPEFLTYFQNEAQLEKSRLLSDRFSAERPKGSFSTLEIQRTEQGDSAMYLCSSSLQGSEAFFGQGTRLTVV.

The chain joins TRBV28 to TRBJ2-3; TRBD2 aligns across 7 bases. Per germline, CDR1 MDHEN and CDR2 SYDVKM. The ends lost 4 bases at V and 2 bases at J; junction bases unmatched: 9. The CDR3 sequence is 16 residues long. The CDR3 spells CASSSPRGGNTDTQYF. DNA of the CDR3: TGTGCCAGCAGTTCCCCTCGCGGGGGAAACACAGATACGCAGTATTTT.

The rearrangement joins TRBV5-4 to TRBJ2-2; 10 nucleotides align to TRBD1. After removal of 8 bases from V and 5 bases from J, the junction contained 12 bases not matched to a gene. This CDR3 is built from 16 residues. Germline V gene data show CDR1 as SGHNT and CDR2 as YYREEE (reference sequence). The CDR3 reads CASHRADRGRTGELFF. The DNA for the CDR3 is TGTGCCAGTCACCGGGCCGACAGGGGGCGGACCGGGGAGCTGTTTTTT.

The rearrangement uses TRBV19 and TRBJ2-1, with D perhaps matching TRBD2 (6 bases). V lost 9 bases and J lost 10, with 19 bases in between. The CDR3 loop spans 13 amino acids. Germline lookup yields CDR1 LNHDA and CDR2 SQIVND (reference sequence). The CDR3 spells CASRGRGIGEQFF. The CDR3 DNA is TGTGCCAGCCGGGGGAGAGGGATCGGCGAGCAGTTCTTC.

This chain links TRBV7-2 with TRBJ1-5; tentative D call: TRBD1 (5 bases). Between the trimmed V and J ends, which lost 4 bases and 0 bases, there was a span of 10 bases. Looked up from germline, CDR1 is SGHTA and CDR2 is FQGNSA. This CDR3 region has 15 residues. CDR3 in amino acids: CASSSTVPSNQPQHF. CDR3 sequence (DNA): TGTGCCAGCAGCTCGACAGTCCCTAGCAATCAGCCCCAGCATTTT.

This rearrangement joins TRBV10-3 to TRBJ1-2, with D maybe TRBD1 (5 bases). This CDR3 has 14 amino acids. The V end lost 2 bases, the J end lost 4 bases, and 11 bases lay between the germline ends. The germline CDR1 and CDR2 sequences are ENHRY and SYGVKD. CDR3 region: CAISEGQGPYGYTF. The DNA of the CDR3 is TGTGCCATCAGTGAGGGTCAGGGTCCCTATGGCTACACCTTC.

The chain uses TRBV5-6 and TRBJ1-3; 10 bases fit TRBD1. This CDR3 has 16 amino acids. Germline lookup yields CDR1 SGHDT and CDR2 YYEEEE. With V trimmed by 1 base and J by 4 bases, 5 bases remained unmatched. The CDR3 here is CASSLIGTGAGNTIYF. The CDR3 region has the DNA TGTGCCAGCAGCTTGATAGGGACAGGGGCCGGAAACACCATATATTTT.

The rearrangement uses TRBV19 and TRBJ1-2, with D possibly matching TRBD1 (6 bases). CDR3 length: 14 residues. The germline V and J ends were trimmed by 1 base and 2 bases, with 8 bases remaining between them. Germline-derived CDR1 and CDR2 are LNHDA and SQIVND (reference sequence). This chain's CDR3 is CASSIVGGNYGYTF. The CDR3 nucleotides read TGTGCCAGTAGTATAGTTGGGGGCAACTATGGCTACACCTTC.

This rearrangement joins TRBV5-1 to TRBJ2-2, with D possibly matching TRBD1 (5 bases). The ends were cut back, 0 bases at V and 9 bases at J, with 12 bases in the middle. Germline loops: CDR1 SGHRS, CDR2 YFSETQ. This CDR3 has 14 residues. CDR3 in amino acids: CASSLAQGVRELFF. CDR3 DNA sequence: TGCGCCAGCAGCTTGGCCCAAGGGGTCAGGGAGCTGTTTTTT.

As DNA, the CDR3 is TGTGCCACCAGCAGAGGATTGCGGGGAGGGGTCACTGAAGCTTTCTTT. Translated, it gives CATSRGLRGGVTEAFF. J is TRBJ1-1 and V is TRBV15; D might be TRBD1 (5 bases). The CDR3 is 16 amino acids. Looked up from germline, CDR1 is LNHNV and CDR2 is YYDKDF (reference sequence). V was trimmed by 1 base and J by 4 bases, leaving 16 bases between them.

This clone has just a few counts. This chain joins TRBV6-4 and TRBJ2-3; the match to TRBD2 covers 11 bases. Germline V gene data show CDR1 as MRHNA and CDR2 as SNTAGT. The CDR3 runs 15 residues. With V trimmed by 4 bases and J by 5 bases, 5 bases remained unmatched. CDR3 DNA: TGTGCCAGCAGTGGAGTAGCGGGGGGGCAAGATACGCAGTATTTT. This translates into CASSGVAGGQDTQYF.

This sequence joins TRBV5-4 and TRBJ1-1; D is ambiguous. CDR1 and CDR2 from the germline V gene are SGHNT and YYREEE (reference sequence). The CDR3 loop spans 15 amino acids. V shed 0 bases and J shed 4 bases, with 13 bases lying between them. CDR3 amino acids: CASSLEEGLGTEAFF. In DNA form, the CDR3 reads TGTGCCAGCAGCTTGGAAGAGGGATTAGGCACTGAAGCTTTCTTT.

The genes are TRBV19 and TRBJ1-1; possible D gene TRBD1, 5 bases. The CDR3 loop spans 14 amino acids. Germline CDR1 reads LNHDA; CDR2 reads SQIVND (reference sequence). V lost 5 bases and J lost 4, with 14 bases in between. The CDR3: CASSVIGGGTEAFF. The CDR3 nucleotides are TGTGCCAGTAGTGTCATTGGGGGAGGCACTGAAGCTTTCTTT.

This chain uses TRBV5-1 with TRBJ1-1; D gene uncertain. Trimming left V 10 bases short and J 0 bases short, with 10 bases between. CDR1 and CDR2 from the germline V gene are SGHRS and YFSETQ. The CDR3 runs 12 residues. CDR3: CAYRVMNTEAFF. The CDR3 DNA reads TGCGCCTATCGGGTCATGAACACTGAAGCTTTCTTT.

The chain is built from TRBV20-1 and TRBJ1-2; 8 bases align to TRBD1. Per germline, CDR1 DFQATT and CDR2 SNEGSKA (reference sequence). This CDR3 has 11 residues. The CDR3 sequence is CTSTGDYGYTF. CDR3 sequence (DNA): TGCACCTCGACAGGGGACTATGGCTACACCTTC.